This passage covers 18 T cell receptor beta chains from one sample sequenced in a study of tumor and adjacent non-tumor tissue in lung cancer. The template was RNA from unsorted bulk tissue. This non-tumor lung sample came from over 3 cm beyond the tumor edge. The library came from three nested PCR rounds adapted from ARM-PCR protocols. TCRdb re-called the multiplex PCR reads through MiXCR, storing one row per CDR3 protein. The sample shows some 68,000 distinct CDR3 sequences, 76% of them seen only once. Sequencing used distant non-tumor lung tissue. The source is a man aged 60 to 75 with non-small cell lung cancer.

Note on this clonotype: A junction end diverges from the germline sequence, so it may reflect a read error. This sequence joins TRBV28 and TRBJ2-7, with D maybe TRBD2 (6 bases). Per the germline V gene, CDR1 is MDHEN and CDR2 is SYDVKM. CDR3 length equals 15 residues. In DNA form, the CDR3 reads TGTGCCAGCGGTTTTCCGACTAGTGCCGCCTACAAGCAGTACTTC. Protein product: CASGFPTSAAYKQYF.

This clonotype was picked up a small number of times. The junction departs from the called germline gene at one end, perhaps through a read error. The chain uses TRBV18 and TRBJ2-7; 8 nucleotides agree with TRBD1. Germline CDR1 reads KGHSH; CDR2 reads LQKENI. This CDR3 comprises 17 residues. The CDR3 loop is CAGSPSGGIGHLYEQYF. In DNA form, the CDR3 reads TGTGCCGGCTCACCGTCAGGGGGCATCGGGCATTTATACGAGCAGTACTTC.

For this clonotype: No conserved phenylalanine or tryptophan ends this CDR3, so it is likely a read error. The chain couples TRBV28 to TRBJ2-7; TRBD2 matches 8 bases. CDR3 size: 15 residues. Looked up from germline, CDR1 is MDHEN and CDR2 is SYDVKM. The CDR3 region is CANSFQTSAAYEQYL. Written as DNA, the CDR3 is TGTGCCAACAGTTTTCAGACTAGCGCCGCCTACGAGCAGTACTTA.

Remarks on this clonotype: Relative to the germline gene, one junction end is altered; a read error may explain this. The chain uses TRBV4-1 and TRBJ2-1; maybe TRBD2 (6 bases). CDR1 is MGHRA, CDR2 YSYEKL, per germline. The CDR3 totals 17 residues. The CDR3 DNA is TGCACCAGCTGCCAAGATTTTCGCGGGGACTCCTACAATGAGCAGTTCTTC. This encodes CTSCQDFRGDSYNEQFF.

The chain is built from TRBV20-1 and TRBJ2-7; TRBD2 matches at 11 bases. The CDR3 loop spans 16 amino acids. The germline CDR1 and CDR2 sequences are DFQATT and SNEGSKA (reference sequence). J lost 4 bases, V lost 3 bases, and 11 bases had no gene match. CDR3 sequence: CSASPQEIAGGYEQYF. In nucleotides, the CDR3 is TGCAGTGCTAGCCCCCAGGAAATAGCGGGGGGGTACGAGCAGTACTTC.

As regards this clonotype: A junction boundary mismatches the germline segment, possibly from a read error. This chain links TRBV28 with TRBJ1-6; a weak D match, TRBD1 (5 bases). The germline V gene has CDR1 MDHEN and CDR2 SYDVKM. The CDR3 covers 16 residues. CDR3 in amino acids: CASSPTGGTGNPPLHF. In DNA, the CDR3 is TGTGCCAGCAGCCCCACGGGCGGGACGGGTAATCCACCCCTCCACTTT.

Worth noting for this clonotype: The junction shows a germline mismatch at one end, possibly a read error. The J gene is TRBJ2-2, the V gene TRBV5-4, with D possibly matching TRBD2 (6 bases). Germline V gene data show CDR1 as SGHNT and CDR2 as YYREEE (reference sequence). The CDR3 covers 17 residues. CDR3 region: CASSPGGGRVNTGELCF. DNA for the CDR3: TGTGCCAGCAGCCCCGGGGGAGGCAGGGTGAACACCGGGGAGCTGTGTTTT.

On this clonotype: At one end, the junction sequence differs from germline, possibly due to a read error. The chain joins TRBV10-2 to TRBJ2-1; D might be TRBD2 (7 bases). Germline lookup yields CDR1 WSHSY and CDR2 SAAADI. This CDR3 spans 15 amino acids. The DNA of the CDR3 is TGTGCCAGAAGTGAGTCTGAGGGGGAGGGTAATGAGCAGTTCTTC. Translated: CARSESEGEGNEQFF.

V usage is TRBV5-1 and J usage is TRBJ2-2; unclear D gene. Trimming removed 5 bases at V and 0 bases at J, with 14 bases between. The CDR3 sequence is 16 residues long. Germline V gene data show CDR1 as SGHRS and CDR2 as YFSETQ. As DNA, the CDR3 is TGCGCCAGCAGTCCGACGGTATACACGAACACCGGGGAGCTGTTTTTT. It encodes CASSPTVYTNTGELFF.

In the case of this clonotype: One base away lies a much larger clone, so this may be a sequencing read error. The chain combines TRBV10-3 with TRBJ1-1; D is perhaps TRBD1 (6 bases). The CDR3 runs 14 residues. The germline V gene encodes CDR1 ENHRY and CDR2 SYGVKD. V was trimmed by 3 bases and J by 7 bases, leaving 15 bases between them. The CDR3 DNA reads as TGTGCCATCAGTGACTGGGGGGCTGGGATTGAAGCTTTCTTT. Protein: CAISDWGAGIEAFF.

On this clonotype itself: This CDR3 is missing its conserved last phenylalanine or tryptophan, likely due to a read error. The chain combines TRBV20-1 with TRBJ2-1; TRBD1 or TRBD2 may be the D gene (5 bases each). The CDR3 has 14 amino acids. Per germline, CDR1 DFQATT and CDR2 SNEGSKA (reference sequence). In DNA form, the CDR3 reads TGCAGTACTAGTGAACCGGGGCCCTACAATGAGCAGTTCATC. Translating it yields CSTSEPGPYNEQFI.

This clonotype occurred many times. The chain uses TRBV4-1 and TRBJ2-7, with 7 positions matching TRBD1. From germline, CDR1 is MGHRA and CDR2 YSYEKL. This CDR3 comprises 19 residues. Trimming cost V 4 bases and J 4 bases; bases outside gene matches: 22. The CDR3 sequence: CASSRKPILNRGWRYEQYF. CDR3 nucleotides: TGCGCCAGCAGCCGCAAACCCATACTCAACAGGGGTTGGCGGTACGAGCAGTACTTC.

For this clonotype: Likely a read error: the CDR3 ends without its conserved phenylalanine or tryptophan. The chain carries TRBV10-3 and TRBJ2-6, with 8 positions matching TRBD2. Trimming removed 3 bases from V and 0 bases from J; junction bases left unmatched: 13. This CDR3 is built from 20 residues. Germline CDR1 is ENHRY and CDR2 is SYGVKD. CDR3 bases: TGTGCCATCAGTGAACGTGGGACTAGTGGGAGGGACTCTGGGGCCAACGTCCTGACTTCC. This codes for CAISERGTSGRDSGANVLTS.

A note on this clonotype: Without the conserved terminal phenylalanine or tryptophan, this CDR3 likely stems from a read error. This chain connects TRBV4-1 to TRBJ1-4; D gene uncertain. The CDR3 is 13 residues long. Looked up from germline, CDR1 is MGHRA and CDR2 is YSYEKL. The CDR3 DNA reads TGCGCCAACAGCCAAGTAGGCTCTGAAAAACTGTTTTCT. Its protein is CANSQVGSEKLFS.

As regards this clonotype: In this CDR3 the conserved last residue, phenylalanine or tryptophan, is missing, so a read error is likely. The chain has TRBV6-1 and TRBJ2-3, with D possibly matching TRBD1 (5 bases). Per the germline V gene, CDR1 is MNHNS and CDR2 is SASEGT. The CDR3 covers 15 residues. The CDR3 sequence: CASSELQGSIDTQYI. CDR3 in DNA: TGTGCCAGCAGTGAACTTCAGGGTAGCATAGATACACAGTATATT.

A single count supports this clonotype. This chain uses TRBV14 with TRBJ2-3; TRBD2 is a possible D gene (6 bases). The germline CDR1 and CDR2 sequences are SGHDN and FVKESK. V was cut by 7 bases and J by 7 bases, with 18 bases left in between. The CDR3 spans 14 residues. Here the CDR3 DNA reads TGTGCCAGCAAGGGCGGGATTAGTACACATACGCAGTATTTT. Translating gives CASKGGISTHTQYF.

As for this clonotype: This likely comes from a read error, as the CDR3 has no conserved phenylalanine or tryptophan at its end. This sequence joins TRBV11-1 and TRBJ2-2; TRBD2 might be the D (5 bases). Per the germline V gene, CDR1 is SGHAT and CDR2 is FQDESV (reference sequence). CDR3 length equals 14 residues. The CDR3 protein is CASSYTSGTGELFV. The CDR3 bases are TGTGCCAGTAGCTATACTAGTGGAACCGGGGAACTGTTTGTT.

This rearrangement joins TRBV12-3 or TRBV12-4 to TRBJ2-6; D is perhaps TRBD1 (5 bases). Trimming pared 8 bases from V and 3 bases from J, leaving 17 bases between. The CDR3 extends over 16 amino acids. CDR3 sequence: CASGLQGRLGANVLTF. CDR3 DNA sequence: TGTGCCAGCGGTCTGCAGGGTAGACTTGGGGCCAACGTCCTGACTTTC.